This TCR beta chain was recovered during a study of cytomegalovirus exposure and HLA in healthy donors. Looking at the study overall: Samples from HLA-typed donors yielded about 80 million unique TCRs in an early data release.

Overall study results and limits: Presence/absence comparisons presumed near-even sequencing depth among donors. Rarity marked most TCR sequences, yet some public TCRs occurred in many donors. Associated with cytomegalovirus, according to the listing, were about 160 TCR beta chains.

The PCR contained 60 Vbeta and 13 Jbeta primers. Here immunoSEQ multiplex PCR was the method, and the copy in TCRdb shows in-frame clones only, minus some. The sample records about 150,000 clones, over 70% being singletons. A note on this clone: Its cognate antigen is unknown.

The V end lost 5 bases, the J end lost 5 bases, and 15 bases lay between the germline ends. CDR3 size: 14 residues. Per the germline V gene, CDR1 is MDHEN and CDR2 is SYDVKM. Specimen: PBMCs. This rearrangement joins TRBV28 to TRBJ1-1, with D possibly matching TRBD1 (6 bases). The receptor's source is a woman aged 25 to 39 in good health and CMV-seronegative. CDR3 sequence reads: CASSSHRVRTEAFF. The CDR3 nucleotides are TGTGCCAGCAGTAGCCACAGGGTGAGGACTGAAGCTTTCTTT.